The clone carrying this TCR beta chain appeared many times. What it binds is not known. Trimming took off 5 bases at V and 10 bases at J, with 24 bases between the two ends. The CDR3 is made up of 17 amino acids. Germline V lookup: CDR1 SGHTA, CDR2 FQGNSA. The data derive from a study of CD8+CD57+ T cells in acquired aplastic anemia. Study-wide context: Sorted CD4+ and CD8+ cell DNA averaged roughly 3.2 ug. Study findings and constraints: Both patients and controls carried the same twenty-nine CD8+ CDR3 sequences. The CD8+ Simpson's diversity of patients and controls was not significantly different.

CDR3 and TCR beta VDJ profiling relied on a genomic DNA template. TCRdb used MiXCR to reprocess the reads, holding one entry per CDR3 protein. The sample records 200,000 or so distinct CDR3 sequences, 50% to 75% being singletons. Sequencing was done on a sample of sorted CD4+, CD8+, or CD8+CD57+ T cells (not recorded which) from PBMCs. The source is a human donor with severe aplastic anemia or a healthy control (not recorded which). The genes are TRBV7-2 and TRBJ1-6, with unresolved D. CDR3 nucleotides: TGTGCCAGCAGCCACGGTTTTGCTCGCCCCCTGGGATCACCCCTCCACTTT. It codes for CASSHGFARPLGSPLHF.